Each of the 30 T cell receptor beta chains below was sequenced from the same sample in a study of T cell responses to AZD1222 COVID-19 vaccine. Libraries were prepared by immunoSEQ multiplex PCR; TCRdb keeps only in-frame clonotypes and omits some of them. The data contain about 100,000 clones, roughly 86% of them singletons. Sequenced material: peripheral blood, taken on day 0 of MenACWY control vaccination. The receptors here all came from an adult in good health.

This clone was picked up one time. CDR3 protein: CASSVTSGTTDTQYF. The DNA for the CDR3 is TGCGCCAGCAGCGTGACTAGCGGGACCACAGATACGCAGTATTTT. V and J are TRBV5-1 and TRBJ2-3, with TRBD2 matching over 11 bases. Germline CDR1 is SGHRS and CDR2 is YFSETQ. Germline trimming cut 4 bases from V and 2 bases from J; bases unmatched to any gene: 3. CDR3 length equals 15 residues.

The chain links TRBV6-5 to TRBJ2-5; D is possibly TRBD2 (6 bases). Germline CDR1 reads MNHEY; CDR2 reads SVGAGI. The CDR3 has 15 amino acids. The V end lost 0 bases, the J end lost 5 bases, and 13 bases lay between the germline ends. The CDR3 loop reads CASSYSGGMWETQYF. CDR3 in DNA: TGTGCCAGCAGTTACTCCGGGGGTATGTGGGAGACCCAGTACTTC.

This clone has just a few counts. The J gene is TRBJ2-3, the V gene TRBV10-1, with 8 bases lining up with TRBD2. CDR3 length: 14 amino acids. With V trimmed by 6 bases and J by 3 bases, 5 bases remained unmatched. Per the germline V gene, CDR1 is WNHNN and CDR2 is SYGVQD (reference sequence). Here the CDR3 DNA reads TGCGCCAGCAGCACGGGAGGGGGAACAGATACGCAGTATTTT. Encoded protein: CASSTGGGTDTQYF.

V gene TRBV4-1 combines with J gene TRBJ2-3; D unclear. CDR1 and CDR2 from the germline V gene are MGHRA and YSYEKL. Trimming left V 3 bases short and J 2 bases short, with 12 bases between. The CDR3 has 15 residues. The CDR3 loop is CASSHPFPPTDTQYF. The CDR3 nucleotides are TGCGCCAGCAGCCATCCCTTTCCCCCCACAGATACGCAGTATTTT.

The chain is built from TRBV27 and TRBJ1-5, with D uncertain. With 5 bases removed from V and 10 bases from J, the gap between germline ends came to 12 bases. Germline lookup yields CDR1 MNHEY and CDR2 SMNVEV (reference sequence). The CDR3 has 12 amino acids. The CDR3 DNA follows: TGTGCCAGCAGTCCCCACGGATCTCCCCAGCATTTT. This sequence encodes CASSPHGSPQHF.

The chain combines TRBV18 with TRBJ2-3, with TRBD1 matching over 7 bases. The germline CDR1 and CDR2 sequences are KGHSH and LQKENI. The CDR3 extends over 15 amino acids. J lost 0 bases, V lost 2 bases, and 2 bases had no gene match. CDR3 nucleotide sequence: TGTGCCAGCTCACCAGACAGGGTGAGCACAGATACGCAGTATTTT. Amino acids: CASSPDRVSTDTQYF. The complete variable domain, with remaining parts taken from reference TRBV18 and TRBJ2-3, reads NAGVMQNPRHLVRRRGQEARLRCSPMKGHSHVYWYRQLPEEGLKFMVYLQKENIIDESGMPKERFSAEFPKEGPSILRIQQVVRGDSAAYFCASSPDRVSTDTQYFGPGTRLTVL.

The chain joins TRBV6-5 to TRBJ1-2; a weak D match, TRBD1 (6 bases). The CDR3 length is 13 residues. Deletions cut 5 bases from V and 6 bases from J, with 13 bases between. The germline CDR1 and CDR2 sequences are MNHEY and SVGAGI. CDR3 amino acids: CASSTGREDGYTF. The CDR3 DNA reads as TGTGCCAGCAGTACAGGGAGAGAGGATGGCTACACCTTC.

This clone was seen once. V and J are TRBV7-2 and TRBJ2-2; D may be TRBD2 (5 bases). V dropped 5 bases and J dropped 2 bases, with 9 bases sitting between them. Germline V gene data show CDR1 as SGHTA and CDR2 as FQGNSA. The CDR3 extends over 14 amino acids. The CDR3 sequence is CASSKGANTGELFF. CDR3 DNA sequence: TGTGCCAGCAGCAAGGGAGCAAACACCGGGGAGCTGTTTTTT.

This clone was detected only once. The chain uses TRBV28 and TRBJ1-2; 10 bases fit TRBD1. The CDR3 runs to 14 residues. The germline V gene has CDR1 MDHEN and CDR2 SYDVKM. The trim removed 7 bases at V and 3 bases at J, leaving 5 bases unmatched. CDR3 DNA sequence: TGTGCCAGCACCCCGGACAGGGGGGACTATGGCTACACCTTC. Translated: CASTPDRGDYGYTF.

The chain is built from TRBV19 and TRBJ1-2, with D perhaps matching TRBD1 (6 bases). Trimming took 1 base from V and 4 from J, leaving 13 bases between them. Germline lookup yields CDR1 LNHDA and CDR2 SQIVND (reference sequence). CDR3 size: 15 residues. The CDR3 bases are TGTGCCAGTAGTATAGGAGGGCAGGGGTCCTATGGCTACACCTTC. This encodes CASSIGGQGSYGYTF.

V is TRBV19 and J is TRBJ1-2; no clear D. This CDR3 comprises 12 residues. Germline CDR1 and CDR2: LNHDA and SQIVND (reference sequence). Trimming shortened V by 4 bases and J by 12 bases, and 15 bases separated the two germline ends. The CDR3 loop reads CASSTTPVPHTF. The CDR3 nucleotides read TGTGCCAGTAGTACAACCCCCGTCCCTCACACCTTC. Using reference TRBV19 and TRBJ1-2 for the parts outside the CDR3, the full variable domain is DGGITQSPKYLFRKEGQNVTLSCEQNLNHDAMYWYRQDPGQGLRLIYYSQIVNDFQKGDIAEGYSVSREKKESFPLTVTSAQKNPTAFYLCASSTTPVPHTFGSGTRLTVV.

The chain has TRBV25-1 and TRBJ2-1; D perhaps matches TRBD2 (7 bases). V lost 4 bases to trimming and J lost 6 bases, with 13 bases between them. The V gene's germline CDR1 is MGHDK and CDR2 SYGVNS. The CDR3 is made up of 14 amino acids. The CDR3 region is CASSGWGGLNEQFF. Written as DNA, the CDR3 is TGTGCCAGCAGTGGGTGGGGGGGCCTCAATGAGCAGTTCTTC.

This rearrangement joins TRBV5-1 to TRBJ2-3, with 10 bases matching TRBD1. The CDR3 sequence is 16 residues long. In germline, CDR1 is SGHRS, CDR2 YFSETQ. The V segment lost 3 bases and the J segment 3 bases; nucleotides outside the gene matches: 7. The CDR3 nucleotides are TGCGCCAGCAGCTCGCATCCGGGACAGGGGACAGATACGCAGTATTTT. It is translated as CASSSHPGQGTDTQYF.

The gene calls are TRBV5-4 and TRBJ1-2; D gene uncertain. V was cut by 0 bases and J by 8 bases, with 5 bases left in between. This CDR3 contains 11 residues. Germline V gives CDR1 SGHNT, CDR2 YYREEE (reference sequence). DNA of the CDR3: TGTGCCAGCAGCTTGGATGGGGGCTACACCTTC. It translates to CASSLDGGYTF.

Written as DNA, the CDR3 is TGTGCCAGCAGCCTTGACAGTCTCTATGGCTACACCTTC. Encoded protein: CASSLDSLYGYTF. The rearrangement joins TRBV14 to TRBJ1-2, with D possibly matching TRBD1 (5 bases). Germline V gene data show CDR1 as SGHDN and CDR2 as FVKESK. Trimming removed 4 bases from V and 4 bases from J, with 10 bases in between. The CDR3 is 13 residues long.

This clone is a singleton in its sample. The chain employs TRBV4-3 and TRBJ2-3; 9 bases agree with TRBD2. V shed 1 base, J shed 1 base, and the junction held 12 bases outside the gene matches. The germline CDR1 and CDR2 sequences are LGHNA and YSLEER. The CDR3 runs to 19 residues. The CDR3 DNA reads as TGCGCCAGCAGCCAAGGCCTCATGAGAGCGGGGGGACGCACAGATACGCAGTATTTT. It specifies CASSQGLMRAGGRTDTQYF.

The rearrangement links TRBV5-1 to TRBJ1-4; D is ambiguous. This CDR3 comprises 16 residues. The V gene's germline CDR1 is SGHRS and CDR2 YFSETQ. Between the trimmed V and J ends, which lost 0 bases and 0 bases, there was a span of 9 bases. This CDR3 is CASSLEPIATNEKLFF. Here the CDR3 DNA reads TGCGCCAGCAGCTTGGAGCCTATTGCAACTAATGAAAAACTGTTTTTT.

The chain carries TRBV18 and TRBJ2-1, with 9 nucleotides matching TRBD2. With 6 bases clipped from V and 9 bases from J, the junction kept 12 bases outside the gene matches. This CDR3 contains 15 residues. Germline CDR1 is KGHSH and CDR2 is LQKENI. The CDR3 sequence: CASSTSGGRDGEQFF. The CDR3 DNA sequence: TGTGCCAGCTCCACCTCGGGCGGGAGGGATGGTGAGCAGTTCTTC.

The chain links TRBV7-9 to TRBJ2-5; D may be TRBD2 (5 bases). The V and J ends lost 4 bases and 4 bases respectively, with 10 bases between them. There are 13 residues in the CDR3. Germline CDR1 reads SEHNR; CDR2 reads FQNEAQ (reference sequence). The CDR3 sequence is CASSSSAGETQYF. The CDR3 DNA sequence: TGTGCCAGCAGCTCCAGCGCGGGAGAGACCCAGTACTTC.

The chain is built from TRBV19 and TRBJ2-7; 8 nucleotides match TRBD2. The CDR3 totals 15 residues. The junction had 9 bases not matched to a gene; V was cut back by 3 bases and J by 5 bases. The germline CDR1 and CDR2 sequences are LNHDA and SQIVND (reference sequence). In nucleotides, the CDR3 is TGTGCCAGTAGTATTAGCGGGATAACGGTAAACGAGCAGTACTTC. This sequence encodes CASSISGITVNEQYF.

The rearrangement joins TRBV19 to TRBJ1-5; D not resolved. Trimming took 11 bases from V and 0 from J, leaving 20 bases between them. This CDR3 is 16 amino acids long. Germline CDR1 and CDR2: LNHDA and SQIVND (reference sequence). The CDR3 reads CASSQSPDYSNQPQHF. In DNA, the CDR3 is TGTGCCTCTTCACAAAGCCCGGATTATAGCAATCAGCCCCAGCATTTT.

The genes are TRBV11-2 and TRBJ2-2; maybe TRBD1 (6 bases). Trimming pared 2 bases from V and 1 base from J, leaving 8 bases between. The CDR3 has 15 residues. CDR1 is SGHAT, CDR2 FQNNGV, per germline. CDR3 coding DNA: TGTGCCAGCAGCTTAAGGGACAAGAACACCGGGGAGCTGTTTTTT. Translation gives CASSLRDKNTGELFF.

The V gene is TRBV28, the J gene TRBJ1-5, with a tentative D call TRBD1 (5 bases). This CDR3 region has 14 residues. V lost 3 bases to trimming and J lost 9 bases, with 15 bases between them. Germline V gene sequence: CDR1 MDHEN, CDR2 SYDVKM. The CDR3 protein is CASSLGQVLSPQHF. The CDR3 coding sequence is TGTGCCAGCAGTTTGGGGCAGGTTCTATCGCCCCAGCATTTT.

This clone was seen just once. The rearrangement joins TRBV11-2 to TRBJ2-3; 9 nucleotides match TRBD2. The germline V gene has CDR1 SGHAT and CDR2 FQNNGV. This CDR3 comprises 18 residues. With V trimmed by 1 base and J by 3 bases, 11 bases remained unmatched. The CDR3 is CASSLGLAGRGWTDTQYF. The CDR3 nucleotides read TGTGCCAGCAGCTTAGGGCTAGCGGGGAGAGGTTGGACAGATACGCAGTATTTT.

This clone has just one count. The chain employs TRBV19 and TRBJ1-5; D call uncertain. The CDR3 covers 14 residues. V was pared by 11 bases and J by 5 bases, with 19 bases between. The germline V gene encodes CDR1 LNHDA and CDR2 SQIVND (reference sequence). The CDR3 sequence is CACTPLSRYQPQHF. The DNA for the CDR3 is TGTGCCTGCACCCCCCTGTCTAGATATCAGCCCCAGCATTTT.

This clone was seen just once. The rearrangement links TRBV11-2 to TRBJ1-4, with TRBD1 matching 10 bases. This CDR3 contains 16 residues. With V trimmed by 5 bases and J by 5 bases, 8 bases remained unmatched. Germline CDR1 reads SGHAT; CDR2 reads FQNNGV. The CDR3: CASSLSGQGGNEKLFF. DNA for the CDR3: TGTGCCAGCAGCCTATCTGGACAGGGGGGGAATGAAAAACTGTTTTTT.

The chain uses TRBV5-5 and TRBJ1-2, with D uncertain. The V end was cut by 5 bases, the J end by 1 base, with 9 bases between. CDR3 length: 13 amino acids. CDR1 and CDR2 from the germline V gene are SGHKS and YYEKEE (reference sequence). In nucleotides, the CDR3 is TGTGCCAGCAGAAAAGACGGTAACTATGGCTACACCTTC. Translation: CASRKDGNYGYTF.

In DNA form, the CDR3 reads TGTGCCTGGAGTGTCTCCGGTGGCTACACCTTC. It is translated as CAWSVSGGYTF. This chain joins TRBV30 and TRBJ1-2, with D hard to call. V was pared by 0 bases and J by 7 bases, with 6 bases between. Germline V gene sequence: CDR1 GTSNPN, CDR2 SVGIG (reference sequence). The length of the CDR3 is 11 residues.

In nucleotides, the CDR3 is TGTGCCAGCAGTGACAATTATGGCTACACCTTC. Translation gives CASSDNYGYTF. The rearrangement joins TRBV25-1 to TRBJ1-2; D is undetermined. V was clipped by 3 bases and J by 5 bases, with 4 bases between them. The CDR3 runs to 11 residues. Germline assignment: CDR1 MGHDK and CDR2 SYGVNS.

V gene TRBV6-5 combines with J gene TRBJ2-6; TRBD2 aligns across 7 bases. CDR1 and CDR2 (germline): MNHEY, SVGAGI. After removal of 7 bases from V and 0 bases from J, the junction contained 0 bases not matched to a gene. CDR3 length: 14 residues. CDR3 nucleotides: TGTGCCAGCACGGGGGGCTCTGGGGCCAACGTCCTGACTTTC. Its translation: CASTGGSGANVLTF.